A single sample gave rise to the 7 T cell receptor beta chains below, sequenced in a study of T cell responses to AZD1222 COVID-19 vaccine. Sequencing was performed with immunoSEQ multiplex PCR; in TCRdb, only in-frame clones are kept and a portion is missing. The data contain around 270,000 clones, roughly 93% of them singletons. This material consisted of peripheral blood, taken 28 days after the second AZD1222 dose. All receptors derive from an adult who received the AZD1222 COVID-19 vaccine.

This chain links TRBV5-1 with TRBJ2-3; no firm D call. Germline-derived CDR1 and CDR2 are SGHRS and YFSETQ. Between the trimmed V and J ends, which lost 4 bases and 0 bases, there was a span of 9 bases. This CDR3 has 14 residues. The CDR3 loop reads CASSLGTSTDTQYF. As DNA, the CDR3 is TGCGCCAGCAGCCTTGGCACTAGCACAGATACGCAGTATTTT.

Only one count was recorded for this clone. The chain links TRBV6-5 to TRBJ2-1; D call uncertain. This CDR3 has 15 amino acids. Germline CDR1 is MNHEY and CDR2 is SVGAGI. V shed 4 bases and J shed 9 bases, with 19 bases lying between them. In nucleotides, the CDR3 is TGTGCCAGCAGTTTTCTGATAACGACCAGCCCTGAGCAGTTCTTC. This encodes CASSFLITTSPEQFF.

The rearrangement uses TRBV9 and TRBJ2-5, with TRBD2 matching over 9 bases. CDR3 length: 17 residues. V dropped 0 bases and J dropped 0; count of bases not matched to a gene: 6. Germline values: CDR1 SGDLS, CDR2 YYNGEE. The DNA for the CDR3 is TGTGCCAGCAGCGTAGAGTCTAGCGGGATGTACCAAGAGACCCAGTACTTC. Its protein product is CASSVESSGMYQETQYF. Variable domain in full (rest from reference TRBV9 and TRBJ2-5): DSGVTQTPKHLITATGQRVTLRCSPRSGDLSVYWYQQSLDQGLQFLIQYYNGEERAKGNILERFSAQQFPDLHSELNLSSLELGDSALYFCASSVESSGMYQETQYFGPGTRLLVL.

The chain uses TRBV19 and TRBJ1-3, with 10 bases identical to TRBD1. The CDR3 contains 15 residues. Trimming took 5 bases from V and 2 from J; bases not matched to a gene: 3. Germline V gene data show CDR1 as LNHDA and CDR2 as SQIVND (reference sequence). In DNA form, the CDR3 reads TGTGCCAGTAGTTCCGGGACAGGGGCTGGAAACACCATATATTTT. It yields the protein CASSSGTGAGNTIYF.

Here the CDR3 DNA reads TGTGCCACCAGTGATCCCGGGGTAGCGGCCAACTCTGGGGGGGAGCAGTTCTTC. It is translated as CATSDPGVAANSGGEQFF. The chain recombines TRBV24-1 with TRBJ2-1, with D possibly being TRBD2 (6 bases). V was pared by 3 bases and J by 10 bases, with 27 bases between. CDR1 and CDR2 (germline): KGHDR, SFDVKD. This CDR3 comprises 18 residues.

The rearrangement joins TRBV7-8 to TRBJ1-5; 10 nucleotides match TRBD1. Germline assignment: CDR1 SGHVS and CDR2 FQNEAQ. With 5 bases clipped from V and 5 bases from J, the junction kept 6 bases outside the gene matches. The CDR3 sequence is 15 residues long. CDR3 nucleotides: TGTGCCAGCAGCCGGACAGGGGGTTCTTATCAGCCCCAGCATTTT. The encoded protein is CASSRTGGSYQPQHF.

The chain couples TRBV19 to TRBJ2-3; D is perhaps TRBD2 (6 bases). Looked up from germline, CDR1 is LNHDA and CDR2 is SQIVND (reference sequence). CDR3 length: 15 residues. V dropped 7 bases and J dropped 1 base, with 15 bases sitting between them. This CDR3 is CASTGGRGRTDTQYF. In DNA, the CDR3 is TGTGCCAGTACCGGGGGAAGGGGACGCACAGATACGCAGTATTTT. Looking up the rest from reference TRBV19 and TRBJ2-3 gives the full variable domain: DGGITQSPKYLFRKEGQNVTLSCEQNLNHDAMYWYRQDPGQGLRLIYYSQIVNDFQKGDIAEGYSVSREKKESFPLTVTSAQKNPTAFYLCASTGGRGRTDTQYFGPGTRLTVL.